The 3 T cell receptor beta chains given below trace back to one sample, sequenced in a study of blood T cell repertoires in COVID-19. Some clones are missing from TCRdb's copy, which holds only in-frame ones; the method was immunoSEQ multiplex PCR. Of 130,000 to 150,000 clones in the sample, approximately 89% were seen once. Source material: peripheral blood. The source of these receptors is a woman between 50 and 59 years old with acute or convalescent COVID-19.

The rearrangement joins TRBV7-8 to TRBJ2-7; TRBD2 aligns across 8 bases. Germline V gene lookup returns CDR1 SGHVS and CDR2 FQNEAQ. Trimming at V came to 5 bases and at J to 4 bases, leaving 10 bases not matched to a gene. The CDR3 extends over 15 amino acids. This CDR3 reads CASSQRTSFPYEQYF. The CDR3, as DNA: TGTGCCAGCAGCCAACGGACTAGCTTCCCTTACGAGCAGTACTTC.

This clone was recorded only once. The genes are TRBV18 and TRBJ2-5; TRBD2 might be the D (6 bases). The V end lost 0 bases, the J end lost 2 bases, and 13 bases lay between the germline ends. Germline assignment: CDR1 KGHSH and CDR2 LQKENI. This CDR3 is built from 16 residues. The CDR3 loop is CASSPPSTGVQETQYF. In nucleotides, the CDR3 is TGTGCCAGCTCACCACCATCGACGGGGGTTCAAGAGACCCAGTACTTC.

This rearrangement joins TRBV5-1 to TRBJ2-3, with D possibly matching TRBD2 (7 bases). V dropped 4 bases and J dropped 0 bases, with 21 bases sitting between them. Germline CDR1 and CDR2: SGHRS and YFSETQ. This CDR3 region has 18 residues. CDR3 sequence reads: CASSMGASGPPSTDTQYF. The CDR3 DNA sequence: TGCGCCAGCAGCATGGGGGCTAGCGGACCTCCCAGCACAGATACGCAGTATTTT.